The 30 T cell receptor beta chains below all came from one sample that was sequenced in a study of PD-L1 blockade in urothelial cancer. The protocol was immunoSEQ multiplex PCR, while the TCRdb copy is restricted to in-frame clones and leaves out a portion. The sample carries around 82,000 clones, around 83% recorded once. Specified time point: pretreatment peripheral blood. Here the sequenced sample was PBMCs, taken around atezolizumab (anti-PD-L1) treatment. The source is a man aged 60 to 75 with urothelial cancer.

The rearrangement joins TRBV6-5 to TRBJ1-1; 8 bases agree with TRBD1. Germline values: CDR1 MNHEY, CDR2 SVGAGI. Germline trimming cut 5 bases from V and 3 bases from J; bases unmatched to any gene: 2. This CDR3 spans 13 amino acids. CDR3 DNA sequence: TGTGCCAGCAGTAAGACAGGGGACACTGAAGCTTTCTTT. Translating gives CASSKTGDTEAFF.

The rearrangement uses TRBV7-9 and TRBJ2-7; D is ambiguous. This CDR3 comprises 13 residues. Trimming took off 3 bases at V and 0 bases at J, with 6 bases between the two ends. Looked up from germline, CDR1 is SEHNR and CDR2 is FQNEAQ (reference sequence). The CDR3 sequence is CASSLSVSYEQYF. The DNA of the CDR3 is TGTGCCAGCAGCTTGAGCGTCTCCTACGAGCAGTACTTC.

The chain employs TRBV5-1 and TRBJ2-2; TRBD2 matches at 10 bases. The V gene's germline CDR1 is SGHRS and CDR2 YFSETQ. CDR3 length equals 15 residues. V gave up 6 bases and J gave up 4 bases; unmatched junction bases: 6. This chain's CDR3 is CASNPSGSSTGELFF. DNA for the CDR3: TGCGCCAGCAACCCTAGCGGGAGTAGCACCGGGGAGCTGTTTTTT.

The chain links TRBV4-1 to TRBJ2-3; 10 bases line up with TRBD2. This CDR3 comprises 15 residues. Germline V gene sequence: CDR1 MGHRA, CDR2 YSYEKL. The junction had 2 bases not matched to a gene; V was cut back by 4 bases and J by 1 base. The CDR3 sequence: CASSPLAGGTDTQYF. The CDR3 nucleotides read TGCGCCAGCAGCCCGCTAGCGGGGGGCACAGATACGCAGTATTTT.

The CDR3 DNA sequence: TGCGCCAGCAGCGCGACCTCCCCGAGACAGTTTAATTCACCCCTCCACTTT. This encodes CASSATSPRQFNSPLHF. The chain uses TRBV5-1 and TRBJ1-6, with D maybe TRBD1 (5 bases). Germline loops: CDR1 SGHRS, CDR2 YFSETQ. The V end was cut by 4 bases, the J end by 6 bases, with 20 bases between. The CDR3 consists of 17 residues. Using reference TRBV5-1 and TRBJ1-6 for the parts outside the CDR3, the full variable domain is KAGVTQTPRYLIKTRGQQVTLSCSPISGHRSVSWYQQTPGQGLQFLFEYFSETQRNKGNFPGRFSGRQFSNSRSEMNVSTLELGDSALYLCASSATSPRQFNSPLHFGNGTRLTVT.

The rearrangement joins TRBV29-1 to TRBJ2-1; 9 nucleotides line up with TRBD1. There are 15 residues in the CDR3. The germline V gene has CDR1 SQVTM and CDR2 ANQGSEA. CDR3 in DNA: TGCGTTATGGGACAGGGTCGGGGCTCCTACAATGAGCAGTTCTTC. This gives the protein CVMGQGRGSYNEQFF.

V is TRBV11-3 and J is TRBJ1-5; D might be TRBD1 (6 bases). The CDR3 spans 16 residues. Looked up from germline, CDR1 is SGHNT and CDR2 is YENEEA. The ends were cut back, 3 bases at V and 1 base at J, with 13 bases in the middle. The CDR3 sequence is CASSFQQGVSNQPQHF. For the CDR3, the DNA is TGTGCCAGCAGCTTTCAACAGGGTGTAAGCAATCAGCCCCAGCATTTT.

The V and J genes are TRBV5-8 and TRBJ2-3, with D perhaps TRBD1 (6 bases). V was shortened by 4 bases and J by 2 bases, with 17 bases between the two germline ends. Germline V gives CDR1 SGHTS, CDR2 YDEGEE. The CDR3 is 16 amino acids. For the CDR3, the DNA is TGTGCCAGCAGCCCACGGGACACTCACTTCACAGATACGCAGTATTTT. Translating it yields CASSPRDTHFTDTQYF.

The chain is built from TRBV6-4 and TRBJ2-1; 10 bases are a match to TRBD2. V shed 3 bases and J 6 bases; nucleotides not matched to a gene: 2. The CDR3 totals 14 residues. In germline, CDR1 is MRHNA, CDR2 SNTAGT. This chain's CDR3 is CASSEAGGLNEQFF. DNA of the CDR3: TGTGCCAGCAGTGAAGCGGGGGGGCTCAATGAGCAGTTCTTC.

The chain has TRBV18 and TRBJ1-3; TRBD1 agrees at 10 bases. After removal of 6 bases from V and 4 bases from J, the junction contained 12 bases not matched to a gene. CDR3 length: 17 residues. CDR1 is KGHSH, CDR2 LQKENI, per germline. Here the CDR3 DNA reads TGTGCCAGCTCCCAGTCGACAGGGGGCTTGACGGGAAACACCATATATTTT. Its translation is CASSQSTGGLTGNTIYF.

This chain uses TRBV29-1 with TRBJ2-7, with D possibly being TRBD1 (6 bases). CDR1 and CDR2 (germline): SQVTM, ANQGSEA. The CDR3 extends over 12 amino acids. V lost 7 bases to trimming and J lost 3 bases, with 13 bases between them. The CDR3 region has the DNA TGCAGCGGGTTAGGACAGAACTACGAGCAGTACTTC. It translates to CSGLGQNYEQYF.

The genes are TRBV10-2 and TRBJ1-2, with D possibly TRBD1 on 5 matching bases. From germline, CDR1 is WSHSY and CDR2 SAAADI. The CDR3 spans 12 residues. Trimming took off 6 bases at V and 8 bases at J, with 13 bases between the two ends. CDR3: CASSADRVGYTF. In DNA, the CDR3 is TGCGCCAGCAGCGCTGACAGAGTGGGCTACACCTTC.

This rearrangement joins TRBV21-1 to TRBJ2-1; the table calls TRBD1, which could not be checked here. TRBV21-1 is tagged as a pseudogene. The CDR3 consists of 15 residues. In DNA form, the CDR3 reads TGTGCCAGCAGCAAAATGGGGACAGGCTACAATGAGCAGTTCTTC. As protein: CASSKMGTGYNEQFF.

The chain employs TRBV4-1 and TRBJ1-1; D remains unclear. CDR1 MGHRA and CDR2 YSYEKL come from the germline V gene. This CDR3 region has 16 residues. Deletions cut 1 base from V and 0 bases from J, with 12 bases between. The CDR3: CASSQVYSGMNTEAFF. The CDR3 bases are TGCGCCAGCAGCCAAGTCTATTCGGGGATGAACACTGAAGCTTTCTTT.

CDR3: CASSKVWGAQETQYF. The CDR3 DNA is TGTGCCAGCAGCAAAGTATGGGGAGCCCAAGAGACCCAGTACTTC. The rearrangement joins TRBV21-1 to TRBJ2-5; TRBD2 was called by the table and not checked on the DNA. TRBV21-1 is noted as a pseudogene. The CDR3 runs to 15 residues.

The V and J genes are TRBV9 and TRBJ2-3; weak D call: TRBD1 (8 bases). This CDR3 is built from 18 residues. The ends were cut back, 4 bases at V and 2 bases at J, with 23 bases in the middle. The germline V gene encodes CDR1 SGDLS and CDR2 YYNGEE. The CDR3 region has the DNA TGTGCCAGCAGCACCCCCGCAGGGGGCGGGGGATACACAGATACGCAGTATTTT. Protein sequence: CASSTPAGGGGYTDTQYF.

The genes are TRBV29-1 and TRBJ2-7; D might be TRBD2 (6 bases). The CDR3 runs 12 residues. V lost 4 bases and J lost 1, with 8 bases in between. Germline CDR1 SQVTM, CDR2 ANQGSEA. The CDR3 region is CSVGGVSYEQYF. CDR3 DNA: TGCAGCGTTGGCGGGGTATCCTACGAGCAGTACTTC.

This chain links TRBV6-5 with TRBJ2-7; possibly TRBD2 for D (6 bases). V shed 6 bases and J shed 4 bases, with 13 bases lying between them. In germline, CDR1 is MNHEY, CDR2 SVGAGI. The CDR3 length is 13 residues. The CDR3 DNA is TGTGCCAGCAGCGCGGGACGGTCGTACGAGCAGTACTTC. Protein product: CASSAGRSYEQYF.

This chain uses TRBV19 with TRBJ1-2; TRBD1 agrees at 8 bases. The CDR3 spans 13 residues. V gave up 3 bases and J gave up 6 bases; unmatched junction bases: 3. Germline CDR1 is LNHDA and CDR2 is SQIVND (reference sequence). CDR3 in DNA: TGTGCCAGTAGTATTCAGGGGGCGAATGGCTACACCTTC. Protein sequence: CASSIQGANGYTF.

The gene calls are TRBV29-1 and TRBJ2-7; D is perhaps TRBD2 (5 bases). The CDR3 covers 11 residues. With 6 bases removed from V and 7 bases from J, the gap between germline ends came to 13 bases. CDR1 and CDR2 (germline): SQVTM, ANQGSEA. CDR3: CSVANRGEQYF. In DNA, the CDR3 is TGCAGCGTAGCGAACAGAGGGGAGCAGTACTTC.

Remarks on this clone: Within the sample, other DNA sequences also encode this same CDR3. V gene TRBV5-4 combines with J gene TRBJ2-3, with TRBD1 matching over 7 bases. J lost 1 base, V lost 0 bases, and 2 bases had no gene match. The germline V gene has CDR1 SGHNT and CDR2 YYREEE (reference sequence). The CDR3 is 15 amino acids. DNA of the CDR3: TGTGCCAGCAGCTTGGGAGGACAGGGCACAGATACGCAGTATTTT. This sequence encodes CASSLGGQGTDTQYF.

The chain carries TRBV11-2 and TRBJ2-4; possible D gene TRBD1, 7 bases. CDR1 is SGHAT, CDR2 FQNNGV, per germline. The CDR3 is made up of 16 amino acids. V lost 1 base and J lost 11, with 21 bases in between. The CDR3 coding sequence is TGTGCCAGCAGCTTAGTTCGCGGGCAGGGGGGTAGATTTCAGTACTTC. Protein: CASSLVRGQGGRFQYF.

V and J are TRBV30 and TRBJ2-5, with TRBD1 as a possible D gene (6 bases). Trimming shortened V by 2 bases and J by 4 bases, and 11 bases separated the two germline ends. CDR3 length equals 13 residues. The V gene's germline CDR1 is GTSNPN and CDR2 SVGIG (reference sequence). CDR3 nucleotide sequence: TGTGCCTGGAGTCCCAGGGGCGGAGAGACCCAGTACTTC. It is translated as CAWSPRGGETQYF.

This clone was observed a handful of times. The CDR3 nucleotides read TGTGCCAGTATGGACAATTCCCTCACCTACGAGCAGTACTTC. Encoded protein: CASMDNSLTYEQYF. The V gene is TRBV7-9, the J gene TRBJ2-7; weak D call: TRBD1 (5 bases). The CDR3 contains 14 residues. With 9 bases removed from V and 2 bases from J, the gap between germline ends came to 17 bases. The germline V gene has CDR1 SEHNR and CDR2 FQNEAQ (reference sequence).

The V gene is TRBV9, the J gene TRBJ2-2; TRBD2 is a possible D gene (5 bases). This CDR3 is 14 amino acids long. The V end was cut by 4 bases, the J end by 1 base, with 8 bases between. The germline V gene encodes CDR1 SGDLS and CDR2 YYNGEE. The CDR3 spells CASSIGLNTGELFF. The CDR3, as DNA: TGTGCCAGCAGCATCGGACTGAACACCGGGGAGCTGTTTTTT.

This clone was seen once. The J gene is TRBJ1-6, the V gene TRBV30; D gene uncertain. The length of the CDR3 is 16 residues. Germline lookup yields CDR1 GTSNPN and CDR2 SVGIG (reference sequence). With 3 bases removed from V and 0 bases from J, the gap between germline ends came to 12 bases. The CDR3 is CAWRRAASSYNSPLHF. The CDR3 DNA sequence: TGTGCCTGGAGGAGGGCAGCTAGCTCCTATAATTCACCCCTCCACTTT.

DNA for the CDR3: TGTGCCAGCAGCGTAGGACTAGCGGGAGCGGGTGAGCAGTACTTC. This encodes CASSVGLAGAGEQYF. This rearrangement joins TRBV9 to TRBJ2-7; the match to TRBD2 covers 12 bases. Germline V gene lookup returns CDR1 SGDLS and CDR2 YYNGEE. J was trimmed by 7 bases and V by 0 bases; bases with no gene match: 5. The CDR3 spans 15 residues.

The rearrangement uses TRBV11-2 and TRBJ2-1; TRBD1 matches at 10 bases. J lost 7 bases, V lost 6 bases, and 3 bases had no gene match. From germline, CDR1 is SGHAT and CDR2 FQNNGV. The CDR3 is made up of 13 amino acids. CDR3 nucleotides: TGTGCCAGCAGTAGACAGGGGGCGAATGAGCAGTTCTTC. Its protein is CASSRQGANEQFF.

The chain combines TRBV27 with TRBJ1-3; TRBD1 aligns across 8 bases. Germline-derived CDR1 and CDR2 are MNHEY and SMNVEV (reference sequence). The CDR3 has 15 residues. V trimming: 4 bases; J trimming: 0 bases; junction bases outside the gene matches: 2. The CDR3 DNA sequence: TGTGCCAGCAGTTATACAGGGGGCTCTGGAAACACCATATATTTT. This translates into CASSYTGGSGNTIYF.

The V call is TRBV29-1, the J call TRBJ2-1; 7 positions match TRBD2. The CDR3 runs to 14 residues. Germline loops: CDR1 SQVTM, CDR2 ANQGSEA. V dropped 7 bases and J dropped 0; count of bases not matched to a gene: 6. The CDR3 is CSGSSGNSYNEQFF. The CDR3, as DNA: TGCAGCGGGTCTAGCGGAAACTCCTACAATGAGCAGTTCTTC.